This T cell receptor (beta chain) emerged from a study of T cells in tumors after PD-1 blockade. Study-level information: No patient had prior checkpoint blockade, systemic immunosuppression, or radiotherapy within 4 weeks. Daily vismodegib 150 mg continued in a subset of anti-PD-1-treated patients. On average, peripheral blood gave some 120,000 TCR templates and 35,000 or so unique clonotypes. Study-level points and caveats: Blood contained about 38% of the tumor's TCR clonotypes.

Profiled with immunoSEQ multiplex PCR; TCRdb holds only in-frame clones, not every one. The sample shows approximately 59,000 clones, around three quarters of them seen only once. V was shortened by 0 bases and J by 1 base, with 11 bases between the two germline ends. The CDR3 contains 15 residues. Germline V gives CDR1 SGDLS, CDR2 YYNGEE. On this clone: Its antigen remains unidentified.

This chain connects TRBV9 to TRBJ2-7; perhaps D is TRBD1 or TRBD2 (5 bases each). This specimen was PBMCs, taken before anti-PD-1 treatment. This TCR came from a human donor with basal cell carcinoma. CDR3 DNA: TGTGCCAGCAGCGTAGGGGACGGCCCTTCCTACGAGCAGTACTTC. Its protein product is CASSVGDGPSYEQYF. Supplemented by reference TRBV9 and TRBJ2-7, the full variable domain reads DSGVTQTPKHLITATGQRVTLRCSPRSGDLSVYWYQQSLDQGLQFLIQYYNGEERAKGNILERFSAQQFPDLHSELNLSSLELGDSALYFCASSVGDGPSYEQYFGPGTRLTVT.